Sequencing of this T cell receptor beta chain was carried out in a study of response to subunit inactivated influenza vaccine. Overall study results and limits: The authors proposed limited new T cell recruitment per seasonal influenza vaccination.

TCRdb itself ran the RT-PCR reads through MiXCR, one entry per CDR3 protein. Of 500,000 to 600,000 distinct CDR3 sequences listed, approximately 15% are singletons. This CDR3 comprises 14 residues. Trimming shortened V by 5 bases and J by 8 bases, and 16 bases separated the two germline ends. Looked up from germline, CDR1 is MGHDK and CDR2 is SYGVNS. With regard to this clonotype: Its antigen is currently unknown.

The receptor was isolated from a man aged 45 to 70 who received an inactivated influenza vaccine. Here the sequenced sample was CD4+ T cells sorted from PBMCs, taken roughly 24 months after vaccination. J is TRBJ2-1 and V is TRBV25-1; perhaps TRBD2 as D (5 bases). This CDR3 reads CASSKTGDGDEQFF. CDR3 coding DNA: TGTGCCAGCAGTAAAACGGGTGACGGGGATGAGCAGTTCTTC.